This is a list of T cell receptor beta chains from one sample in a study of metastatic and nonmetastatic thyroid tumors. TCRdb re-processed the PCR reads through MiXCR. The sample gives 7,000 to 8,500 clones, less than 35% of which show up once; roughly 30% is in the top ten. The sequencing input was tumor tissue. These receptors were taken from a female donor with papillary thyroid cancer or a benign thyroid nodule (not recorded which). Some clones in this sample may be carry-over from other donors' samples. The CDR3 runs from the conserved cysteine through the conserved F or W. Fields, in order: CDR3 length, D gene, V gene, J gene, clone size, CDR3 protein, CDR3 DNA. A D gene is named only where the DNA matches it firmly. Not all rows give a size; the values are once, few, many and, for expanded clones, a class.

15	NA	TRBV11-2	TRBJ1-1	once	CASSLTGDGYTEAFF	TGTGCCAGCAGCTTAACTGGGGACGGGTACACTGAAGCTTTCTTT
15	TRBD1	TRBV3-1	TRBJ2-7	NA	CASSLQGADSYEQYF	TGTGCCAGCAGCCTCCAGGGGGCCGACTCCTACGAGCAGTACTTC
16	TRBD2	TRBV20-1	TRBJ2-3	medium-sized	CSAAGTSGLREDTQYF	TGCAGTGCTGCAGGGACTAGCGGGTTAAGAGAAGATACGCAGTATTTT
13	NA	TRBV20-1	TRBJ1-2	NA	CSARLEVNYGYTF	TGCAGTGCTAGGCTCGAAGTTAACTATGGCTACACCTTC
19	TRBD2	TRBV2	TRBJ2-3	NA	CASSERNPTSGAPLDTQYF	TGTGCCAGCAGTGAAAGGAACCCTACTAGCGGGGCCCCGCTGGATACGCAGTATTTT
12	NA	TRBV7-2	TRBJ1-2	NA	CASSSIGAVYTF	TGTGCCAGCAGCTCGATAGGGGCTGTCTACACCTTC
15	NA	TRBV7-2	TRBJ1-1	NA	CASSAGTLWDTEAFF	TGTGCCAGCAGCGCCGGGACTCTTTGGGACACTGAAGCTTTCTTT
15	NA	TRBV6-1	TRBJ1-4	few	CASSDEPATNEKLFF	TGTGCCAGCAGTGATGAACCCGCAACTAATGAAAAACTGTTTTTT
14	NA	TRBV6-2/TRBV6-3	TRBJ2-7	few	CATTDDLSSYEQYF	TGTGCCACCACCGACGATCTGAGCTCCTACGAGCAGTACTTC
14	NA	TRBV6-2/TRBV6-3	TRBJ1-5	many	CASTKDGANQPQHF	TGTGCCAGCACCAAGGACGGTGCTAATCAGCCCCAGCATTTT
16	NA	TRBV6-6	TRBJ2-5	few	CASSYSGGAPRETQYF	TGTGCCAGCAGTTACTCAGGTGGAGCCCCTCGAGAGACCCAGTACTTC
15	NA	TRBV12-3/TRBV12-4	TRBJ2-2	NA	CASSPGHSAAGELFF	TGTGCCAGCAGCCCGGGTCATTCGGCGGCCGGGGAGCTGTTTTTT
17	NA	TRBV6-1	TRBJ2-6	NA	CASSEFPKVSGANVLTF	TGTGCCAGCAGTGAATTCCCAAAGGTCTCTGGGGCCAACGTCCTGACTTTC
13	NA	TRBV6-4	TRBJ2-2	few	CASSEANTGELSF	TGTGCCAGCAGTGAAGCGAACACGGGTGAGCTGTCTTTT
12	TRBD1	TRBV30	TRBJ1-1	few	CAFDRERTEAFF	TGTGCGTTCGACAGGGAGAGGACTGAAGCTTTCTTT
14	NA	TRBV7-9	TRBJ2-5	NA	CASILGPNQETQYF	TGTGCCAGCATCTTGGGGCCCAACCAAGAGACCCAGTACTTC
13	NA	TRBV27	TRBJ1-1	NA	CASSLTASTEAFF	TGTGCCAGCAGTTTAACAGCGAGTACTGAAGCTTTCTTT
14	NA	TRBV7-9	TRBJ1-1	NA	CASSLRTSLTEAFF	TGTGCCAGCAGCTTGAGGACATCCCTCACTGAAGCTTTCTTT
15	NA	TRBV30	TRBJ2-2	NA	CAWSGFGQNTGELFF	TGTGCCTGGAGTGGTTTCGGACAGAACACCGGGGAGCTGTTTTTT
12	NA	TRBV6-2/TRBV6-3	TRBJ2-1	NA	CATLLSVNEQFF	TGTGCCACCCTCCTTTCAGTGAATGAGCAGTTCTTC
15	TRBD1	TRBV12-3/TRBV12-4	TRBJ1-6	NA	CASRPPGTATSPLHF	TGTGCCAGCAGACCCCCCGGGACAGCCACTTCACCCCTCCACTTT
13	TRBD1	TRBV6-1	TRBJ1-2	NA	CASSPGQGGGYTF	TGTGCCAGCAGTCCCGGACAGGGAGGAGGCTACACCTTC
15	TRBD2	TRBV3-1	TRBJ2-3	NA	CASSQAGGPADTQYF	TGTGCCAGCAGCCAAGCGGGAGGGCCGGCAGATACGCAGTATTTT
14	NA	TRBV15	TRBJ2-3	NA	CATSRGRNQETQYF	TGTGCCACCAGCAGAGGACGGAATCAAGAGACCCAGTATTTT
15	NA	TRBV10-3	TRBJ2-1	NA	CAISESAGRPNEQFF	TGTGCCATCAGTGAGTCGGCAGGGCGCCCCAATGAGCAGTTCTTC
16	NA	TRBV20-1	TRBJ2-3	NA	CSARSSWARVTDMQYF	TGCAGTGCTAGAAGTTCATGGGCCCGAGTAACAGATATGCAGTATTTT
15	TRBD2	TRBV27	TRBJ2-7	NA	CASSRDSGGFLEQYF	TGTGCCAGCAGCCGGGACAGCGGGGGGTTCTTGGAGCAGTACTTC
15	TRBD2	TRBV11-2	TRBJ2-1	NA	CASSTTSGRRDEQFF	TGTGCCAGCAGCACCACTAGCGGGAGGAGGGATGAGCAGTTCTTC
15	NA	TRBV6-1	TRBJ1-2	NA	CASRDHGQRGYGYTF	TGTGCCAGCAGAGACCATGGGCAACGCGGATATGGCTACACCTTC
18	NA	TRBV9	TRBJ2-1	NA	CASSEHKGRPASYNEQFF	TGTGCCAGCAGCGAACATAAAGGACGGCCTGCTTCCTACAATGAGCAGTTCTTC
13	NA	TRBV10-3	TRBJ2-2	few	CATGGVNTGELFF	TGTGCCACCGGGGGCGTTAACACCGGGGAGCTGTTTTTT
15	NA	TRBV5-5	TRBJ2-3	NA	CASSRGLSSTDTQYF	TGTGCCAGCAGCAGGGGCCTGTCTAGCACAGATACGCAGTATTTT
11	NA	TRBV13	TRBJ2-7	NA	CASSLGQGPNF	TGTGCCAGCAGCTTAGGACAGGGCCCCAACTTC
15	NA	TRBV5-1	TRBJ1-2	few	CASSLVGQPNYGYTF	TGCGCCAGCAGCTTGGTCGGACAGCCTAACTATGGCTACACCTTC
16	TRBD1	TRBV7-8	TRBJ2-7	few	CASSLAGGTGVYEQYF	TGTGCCAGCAGCTTAGCGGGGGGGACAGGGGTCTACGAGCAGTACTTC
16	TRBD2	TRBV11-1	TRBJ2-7	NA	CASSLGLAGGGYEQYF	TGTGCCAGCAGCCTGGGACTAGCGGGAGGAGGTTACGAGCAGTACTTC
14	TRBD1	TRBV9	TRBJ2-7	once	CASSSRDREGEQYF	TGTGCCAGCAGCAGCCGGGACAGAGAAGGCGAGCAGTACTTC
16	TRBD1	TRBV4-3	TRBJ1-6	NA	CASSQYVQGDNSPLHF	TGCGCCAGCAGCCAATATGTGCAGGGGGACAATTCACCCCTCCACTTT
15	NA	TRBV7-6	TRBJ2-7	NA	CASSLDSGHHYEQYF	TGTGCCAGCAGCTTAGATAGTGGACACCACTACGAGCAGTACTTC
12	TRBD2	TRBV28	TRBJ2-1	few	CASMGTNFLKFF	TGTGCCAGCATGGGGACTAACTTTCTGAAGTTCTTC
15	NA	TRBV12-3/TRBV12-4	TRBJ1-3	few	CASKERQTSGNTIYF	TGTGCCAGCAAAGAGAGGCAAACCTCTGGAAACACCATATATTTT
14	TRBD2	TRBV12-3/TRBV12-4	TRBJ2-1	few	CASSLGGSVGEQFF	TGTGCCAGCAGTTTGGGCGGGAGCGTTGGTGAGCAGTTCTTC
13	NA	TRBV6-5	TRBJ2-5	large	CASSYLGSETQYF	TGTGCCAGCAGTTACTTGGGTAGCGAGACCCAGTACTTC
14	NA	TRBV10-3	TRBJ2-7	NA	CAIMWTRGGPEQYF	TGTGCCATCATGTGGACTAGAGGGGGACCCGAGCAGTACTTC
15	NA	TRBV5-1	TRBJ2-3	few	CASSLRLVNPDTQYF	TGCGCCAGCAGCTTAAGGCTCGTTAATCCGGATACGCAGTATTTT
13	NA	TRBV27	TRBJ1-1	few	CASSLIRNTEAFF	TGTGCCAGCAGTTTGATCAGGAACACTGAAGCTTTCTTT
16	TRBD2	TRBV20-1	TRBJ2-2	NA	CSARGTSGGDTGELFF	TGCAGTGCTAGAGGGACTAGCGGGGGTGACACCGGGGAGCTGTTTTTT
15	NA	TRBV20-1	TRBJ2-4	medium-sized	CSASAGDGIKNIQYF	TGCAGTGCTAGTGCCGGGGACGGGATCAAAAACATTCAGTACTTC
14	TRBD2	TRBV6-2/TRBV6-3	TRBJ2-7	many	CASKNSGTSYEQYF	TGTGCCAGTAAAAATAGCGGGACCTCCTACGAGCAGTACTTC
14	NA	TRBV2	TRBJ1-2	few	CASSDGGVVYGYTF	TGTGCCAGCAGTGATGGAGGGGTAGTATATGGCTACACCTTC
14	TRBD1	TRBV27	TRBJ1-2	NA	CASSAGQATGGYTF	TGTGCCAGCAGCGCTGGACAGGCGACCGGGGGCTACACCTTC
14	NA	TRBV5-4	TRBJ2-7	NA	CASSHGTDDYEQYF	TGTGCCAGCAGCCACGGGACGGACGACTACGAGCAGTACTTC
14	TRBD1	TRBV11-3	TRBJ2-7	NA	CASSPGTGYYEQYF	TGTGCCAGCAGCCCCGGGACAGGCTACTACGAGCAGTACTTC